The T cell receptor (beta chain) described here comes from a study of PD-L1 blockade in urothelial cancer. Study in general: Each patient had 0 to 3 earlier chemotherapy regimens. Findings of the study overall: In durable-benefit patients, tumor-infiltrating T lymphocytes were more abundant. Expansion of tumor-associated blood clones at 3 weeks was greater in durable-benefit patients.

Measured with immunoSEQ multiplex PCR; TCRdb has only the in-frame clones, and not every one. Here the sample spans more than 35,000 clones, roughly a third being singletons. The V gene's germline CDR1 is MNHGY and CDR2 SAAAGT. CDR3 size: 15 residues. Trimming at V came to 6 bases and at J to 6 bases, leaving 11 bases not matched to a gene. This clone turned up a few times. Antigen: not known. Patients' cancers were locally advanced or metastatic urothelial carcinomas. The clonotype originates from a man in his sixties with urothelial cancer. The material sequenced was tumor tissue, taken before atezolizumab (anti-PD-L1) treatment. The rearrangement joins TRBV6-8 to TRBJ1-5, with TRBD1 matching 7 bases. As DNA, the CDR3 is TGTGCCAGCAGCTCCAGGACAGGTACTCTTCAGCCCCAGCATTTT. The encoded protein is CASSSRTGTLQPQHF.